These 3 T cell receptor beta chains were sequenced from one sample in a study of blood T cell repertoires in COVID-19. Repertoires were generated with immunoSEQ multiplex PCR, while TCRdb's copy carries only in-frame clones and drops some. Found here are about 350,000 clones, 88% of them singletons; the top ten hold about 6.7%. The sequenced sample consisted of peripheral blood. Every receptor here comes from a woman aged 65 to 85 with COVID-19, enrolled during active disease.

The chain carries TRBV28 and TRBJ1-5; D call uncertain. The germline gives CDR1 MDHEN, CDR2 SYDVKM. Between the trimmed V and J ends, which lost 2 bases and 11 bases, there was a span of 10 bases. CDR3 length: 12 amino acids. In DNA form, the CDR3 reads TGTGCCAGCAGTTTAGGCAGGCAGTCCCAGCATTTT. It is translated as CASSLGRQSQHF.

CDR3 nucleotides: TGTGCCAGCAGTCGGGCCGGGACAGCCTACGAGCAGTACTTC. Protein: CASSRAGTAYEQYF. The J gene is TRBJ2-7, the V gene TRBV5-4; 7 bases match TRBD1. The CDR3 consists of 14 residues. V dropped 5 bases and J dropped 2; count of bases not matched to a gene: 7. The germline CDR1 and CDR2 sequences are SGHNT and YYREEE (reference sequence).

The chain uses TRBV7-9 and TRBJ1-4, with D perhaps matching TRBD1 (6 bases). Trimming pared 1 base from V and 8 bases from J, leaving 26 bases between. CDR3 length: 19 amino acids. Germline lookup yields CDR1 SEHNR and CDR2 FQNEAQ (reference sequence). The CDR3 DNA reads TGTGCCAGCAGCTTAGTCCCCGTTCTCAACGGGGGGGCAGGGGAAAAACTGTTTTTT. Translating gives CASSLVPVLNGGAGEKLFF.